Shown below are 7 T cell receptor beta chains from a single sample sequenced in a study of post-analysis software for immune sequencing data. General study findings and limits: Five or six TRBV segments, including TRBV5-6, TRBV5-1 and TRBV20-1, were more frequent in patients than controls.

TCR beta cDNA libraries included unique molecular identifiers. TCRdb used MiXCR to reprocess the PCR reads, holding one entry per CDR3 protein. The sample includes roughly 580,000 distinct CDR3 sequences, 44% of them seen just once. These TCRs are of unknown antigen specificity. Sequenced material: blood. Source of these receptors: a girl aged 5 to 17 with multiple sclerosis.

The chain uses TRBV24-1 and TRBJ1-5; TRBD1 is a possible D gene (5 bases). Trimming shortened V by 5 bases and J by 3 bases, and 10 bases separated the two germline ends. The CDR3 extends over 14 amino acids. CDR1 is KGHDR, CDR2 SFDVKD, per germline. This CDR3 is CATSGGTINQPQHF. The CDR3 DNA follows: TGTGCCACCAGTGGCGGGACTATCAATCAGCCCCAGCATTTT.

A word on this clonotype: A read error is possible here, since a much larger clone lies one base away. The chain recombines TRBV7-6 with TRBJ2-7; tentatively, D is TRBD1 or TRBD2 (6 bases each). Germline CDR1 and CDR2: SGHVS and FNYEAQ. The CDR3 is 14 residues long. V was shortened by 1 base and J by 3 bases, with 10 bases between the two germline ends. CDR3 sequence (DNA): TGTGCCAGCAGCTTAGACAGGGACTTCTACGAGCAGTACTTC. This gives the protein CASSLDRDFYEQYF.

The chain combines TRBV12-3 or TRBV12-4 with TRBJ2-3; 10 positions match TRBD2. V shed 7 bases and J 2 bases; nucleotides not matched to a gene: 6. The CDR3 length is 15 residues. The CDR3 region has the DNA TGTGCCAGCAAGGGCCTAGCGGGGGCCACAGATACGCAGTATTTT. It codes for CASKGLAGATDTQYF.

The chain recombines TRBV28 with TRBJ2-1, with 10 bases aligning to TRBD1. The CDR3 contains 15 residues. Per the germline V gene, CDR1 is MDHEN and CDR2 is SYDVKM. V lost 6 bases and J lost 5; bases outside the gene matches: 7. The CDR3 loop is CASSESGQGNNEQFF. CDR3 coding DNA: TGTGCCAGCAGCGAATCGGGACAGGGGAACAATGAGCAGTTCTTC.

A remark on this clonotype: No conserved phenylalanine or tryptophan is present at the end of the CDR3, so a read error is the likely explanation. The V call is TRBV4-2, the J call TRBJ2-7; the D gene could be TRBD1 or TRBD2 (5 bases each). V was clipped by 3 bases and J by 1 base, with 10 bases between them. This CDR3 region has 14 residues. CDR1 and CDR2 from the germline V gene are LGHNA and YNFKEQ. The CDR3 here is CASSHGTGSYEQYS. CDR3 coding DNA: TGTGCCAGCAGCCACGGGACGGGGTCCTACGAGCAGTACTCC.

The chain couples TRBV7-9 to TRBJ1-3; 11 bases align to TRBD1. Germline V CDR1 and CDR2: SEHNR, FQNEAQ (reference sequence). The CDR3 contains 19 residues. Trimming cost V 5 bases and J 1 base; bases outside gene matches: 13. The CDR3 DNA is TGTGCCAGCAGCCCTCCGGGACAGGGGGACCCGTGGTCTGGAAACACCATATATTTT. Protein: CASSPPGQGDPWSGNTIYF.

This CDR3 reads CASSEVIAGEQFF. The CDR3 nucleotides read TGTGCCAGCAGTGAAGTTATAGCGGGGGAGCAGTTCTTC. V gene TRBV6-1 combines with J gene TRBJ2-1; 8 bases agree with TRBD2. Germline CDR1 MNHNS, CDR2 SASEGT. V shed 1 base, J shed 10 bases, and the junction held 3 bases outside the gene matches. The CDR3 is 13 amino acids.